A single sample is the source of the 9 T cell receptor beta chains below, sequenced in a study of T cell responses to AZD1222 COVID-19 vaccine. Method: immunoSEQ multiplex PCR; TCRdb's copy keeps in-frame clones and lacks some. The table has 120,000 or so clones, roughly nine tenths seen once; the top ten hold approximately 3.1%. Sequenced here: peripheral blood, sampled on day 0 of AZD1222 vaccination. All receptors come from an adult in good health.

V gene TRBV9 combines with J gene TRBJ2-5; tentatively, D is TRBD1 (5 bases). This CDR3 contains 15 residues. Germline CDR1 reads SGDLS; CDR2 reads YYNGEE. Trimming stripped 0 bases from V and 4 bases from J, with 13 bases between. CDR3 sequence: CASSVGGVQGETQYF. CDR3 in DNA: TGTGCCAGCAGCGTAGGAGGTGTCCAGGGAGAGACCCAGTACTTC.

The rearrangement uses TRBV4-1 and TRBJ2-3; 8 nucleotides align to TRBD2. This CDR3 spans 15 amino acids. Germline V gives CDR1 MGHRA, CDR2 YSYEKL. Trimming cost V 0 bases and J 5 bases; bases outside gene matches: 4. The CDR3 sequence is CASSQDGLAGDTQYF. CDR3 in DNA: TGCGCCAGCAGCCAAGACGGACTAGCCGGAGATACGCAGTATTTT.

V and J are TRBV5-3 and TRBJ2-7, with TRBD2 matching over 7 bases. TRBV5-3 is recorded as an ORF, its role being uncertain. V was clipped by 0 bases and J by 6 bases; unmatched bases: 9. The CDR3 is 15 residues long. The CDR3 nucleotides read TGTGCCAGAAGCTTGGTAAGCGGGACCCTCCGCGAGCAGTACTTC. This gives the protein CARSLVSGTLREQYF.

This sequence joins TRBV18 and TRBJ2-1; TRBD2 matches 10 bases. The germline V gene encodes CDR1 KGHSH and CDR2 LQKENI. The CDR3 is made up of 18 amino acids. Trimming cost V 3 bases and J 9 bases; bases outside gene matches: 17. The CDR3 is CASSPAAGVSGGQGEQFF. CDR3 bases: TGTGCCAGCTCACCCGCCGCCGGAGTTAGCGGGGGGCAGGGTGAGCAGTTCTTC.

The chain uses TRBV9 and TRBJ2-7, with D possibly being TRBD1 (5 bases). Germline V lookup: CDR1 SGDLS, CDR2 YYNGEE. The CDR3 consists of 15 residues. V dropped 1 base and J dropped 4 bases, with 15 bases sitting between them. CDR3 residues: CASSVSPDSTYEQYF. CDR3 nucleotides: TGTGCCAGCAGCGTATCCCCCGACAGTACTTACGAGCAGTACTTC.

The chain uses TRBV5-4 and TRBJ1-6; TRBD1 might be the D (6 bases). Trimming took off 3 bases at V and 10 bases at J, with 17 bases between the two ends. The CDR3 consists of 15 residues. Germline loops: CDR1 SGHNT, CDR2 YYREEE (reference sequence). This chain's CDR3 is CASSSGGRRNSPLHF. As DNA, the CDR3 is TGTGCCAGCAGCTCCGGGGGCCGGAGGAACTCACCCCTCCACTTT.

The rearrangement links TRBV9 to TRBJ2-7; tentatively, D is TRBD2 (6 bases). Trimming took off 0 bases at V and 2 bases at J, with 9 bases between the two ends. Looked up from germline, CDR1 is SGDLS and CDR2 is YYNGEE. The CDR3 totals 14 residues. The CDR3 reads CASSVDGRAYEQYF. The CDR3 coding sequence is TGTGCCAGCAGCGTAGACGGGAGAGCCTACGAGCAGTACTTC.

This chain connects TRBV2 to TRBJ2-3, with no clear D. The V and J ends lost 0 bases and 2 bases respectively, with 9 bases between them. The germline gives CDR1 SNHLY, CDR2 FYNNEI. The length of the CDR3 is 15 residues. The CDR3 sequence is CASSEARRSTDTQYF. In DNA form, the CDR3 reads TGTGCCAGCAGTGAAGCCCGGCGTTCCACAGATACGCAGTATTTT. Full variable domain (missing parts from reference TRBV2 and TRBJ2-3): EPEVTQTPSHQVTQMGQEVILRCVPISNHLYFYWYRQILGQKVEFLVSFYNNEISEKSEIFDDQFSVERPDGSNFTLKIRSTKLEDSAMYFCASSEARRSTDTQYFGPGTRLTVL.

The chain is built from TRBV28 and TRBJ1-1; D is possibly TRBD1 (6 bases). The V and J ends lost 3 bases and 7 bases respectively, with 21 bases between them. The CDR3 has 16 amino acids. Germline-derived CDR1 and CDR2 are MDHEN and SYDVKM. The CDR3 bases are TGTGCCAGCAGTTTCCCGCGGAGGGGGTATCTAAGTGAAGCTTTCTTT. Protein sequence: CASSFPRRGYLSEAFF. Drawing the rest from reference TRBV28 and TRBJ1-1, the complete variable domain is DVKVTQSSRYLVKRTGEKVFLECVQDMDHENMFWYRQDPGLGLRLIYFSYDVKMKEKGDIPEGYSVSREKKERFSLILESASTNQTSMYLCASSFPRRGYLSEAFFGQGTRLTVV.